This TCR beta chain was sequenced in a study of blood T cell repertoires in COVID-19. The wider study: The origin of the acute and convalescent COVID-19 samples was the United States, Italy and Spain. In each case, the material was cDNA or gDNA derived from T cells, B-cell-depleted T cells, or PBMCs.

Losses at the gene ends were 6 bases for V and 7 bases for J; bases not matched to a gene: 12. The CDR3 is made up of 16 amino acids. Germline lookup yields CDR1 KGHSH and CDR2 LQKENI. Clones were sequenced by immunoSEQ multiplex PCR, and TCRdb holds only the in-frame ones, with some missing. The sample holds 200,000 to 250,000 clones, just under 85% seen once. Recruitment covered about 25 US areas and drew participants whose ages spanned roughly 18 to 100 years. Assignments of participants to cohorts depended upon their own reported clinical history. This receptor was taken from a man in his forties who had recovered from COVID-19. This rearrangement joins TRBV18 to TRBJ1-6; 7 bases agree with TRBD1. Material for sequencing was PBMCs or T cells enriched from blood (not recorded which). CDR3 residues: CASSPNRGENNSPLHF. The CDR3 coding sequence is TGTGCCAGCTCTCCTAACAGGGGTGAGAACAATTCACCCCTCCACTTT.